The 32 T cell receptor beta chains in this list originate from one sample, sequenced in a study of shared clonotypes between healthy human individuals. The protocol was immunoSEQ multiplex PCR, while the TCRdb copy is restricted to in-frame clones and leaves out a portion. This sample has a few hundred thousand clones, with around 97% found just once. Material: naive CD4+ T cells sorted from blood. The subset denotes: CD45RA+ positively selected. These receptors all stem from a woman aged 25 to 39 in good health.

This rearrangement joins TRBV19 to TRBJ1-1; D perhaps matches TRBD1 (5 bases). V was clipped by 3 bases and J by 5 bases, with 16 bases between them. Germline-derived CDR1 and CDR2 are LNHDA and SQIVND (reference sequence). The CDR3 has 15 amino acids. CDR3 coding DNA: TGTGCCAGTAGTATTCCCTTGACCCGGGGGACTGAAGCTTTCTTT. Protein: CASSIPLTRGTEAFF. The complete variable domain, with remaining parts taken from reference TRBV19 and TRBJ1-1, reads DGGITQSPKYLFRKEGQNVTLSCEQNLNHDAMYWYRQDPGQGLRLIYYSQIVNDFQKGDIAEGYSVSREKKESFPLTVTSAQKNPTAFYLCASSIPLTRGTEAFFGQGTRLTVV.

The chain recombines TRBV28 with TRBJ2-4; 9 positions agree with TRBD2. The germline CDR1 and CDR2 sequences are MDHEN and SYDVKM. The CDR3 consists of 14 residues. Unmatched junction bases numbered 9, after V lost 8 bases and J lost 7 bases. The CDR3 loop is CASLSAGGANIQYF. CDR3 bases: TGTGCCAGCCTCTCAGCGGGGGGAGCTAACATTCAGTACTTC. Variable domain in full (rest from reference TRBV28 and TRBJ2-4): DVKVTQSSRYLVKRTGEKVFLECVQDMDHENMFWYRQDPGLGLRLIYFSYDVKMKEKGDIPEGYSVSREKKERFSLILESASTNQTSMYLCASLSAGGANIQYFGAGTRLSVL.

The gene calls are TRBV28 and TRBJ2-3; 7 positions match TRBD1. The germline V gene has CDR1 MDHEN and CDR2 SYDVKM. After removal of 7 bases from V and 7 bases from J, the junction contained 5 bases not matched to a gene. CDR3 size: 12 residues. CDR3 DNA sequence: TGTGCCAGCACACACAGGGGATATACGCAGTATTTT. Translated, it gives CASTHRGYTQYF.

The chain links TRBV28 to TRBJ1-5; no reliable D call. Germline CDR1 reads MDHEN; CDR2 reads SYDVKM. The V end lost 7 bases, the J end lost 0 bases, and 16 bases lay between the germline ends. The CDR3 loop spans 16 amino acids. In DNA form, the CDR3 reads TGTGCCAGCATCAGAAGCTCCTATTATAGCAATCAGCCCCAGCATTTT. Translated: CASIRSSYYSNQPQHF.

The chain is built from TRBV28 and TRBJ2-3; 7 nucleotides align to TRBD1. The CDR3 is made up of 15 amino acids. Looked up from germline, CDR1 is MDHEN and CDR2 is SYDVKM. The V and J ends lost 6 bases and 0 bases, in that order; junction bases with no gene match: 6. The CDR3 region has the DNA TGTGCCAGCAGCTGGGACAGACGGAGCACAGATACGCAGTATTTT. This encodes CASSWDRRSTDTQYF.

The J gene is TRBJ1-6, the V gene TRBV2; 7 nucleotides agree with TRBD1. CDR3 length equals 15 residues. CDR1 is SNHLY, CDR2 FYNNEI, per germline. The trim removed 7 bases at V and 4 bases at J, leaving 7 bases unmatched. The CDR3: CASIRDSGYNSPLHF. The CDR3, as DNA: TGTGCCAGCATCCGGGACAGCGGGTATAATTCACCCCTCCACTTT.

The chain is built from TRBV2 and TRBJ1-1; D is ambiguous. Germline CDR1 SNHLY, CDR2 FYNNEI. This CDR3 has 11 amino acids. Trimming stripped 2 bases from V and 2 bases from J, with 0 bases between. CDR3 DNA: TGTGCCAGCAGTGAAAACACTGAAGCTTTCTTT. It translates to CASSENTEAFF. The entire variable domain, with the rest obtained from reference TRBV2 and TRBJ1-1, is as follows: EPEVTQTPSHQVTQMGQEVILRCVPISNHLYFYWYRQILGQKVEFLVSFYNNEISEKSEIFDDQFSVERPDGSNFTLKIRSTKLEDSAMYFCASSENTEAFFGQGTRLTVV.

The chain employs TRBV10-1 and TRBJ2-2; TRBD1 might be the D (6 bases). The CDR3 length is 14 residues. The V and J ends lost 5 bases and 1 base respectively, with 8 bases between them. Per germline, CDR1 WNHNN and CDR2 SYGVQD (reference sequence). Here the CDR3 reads CASSTGQNTGELFF. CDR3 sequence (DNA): TGCGCCAGCAGTACGGGACAGAACACCGGGGAGCTGTTTTTT.

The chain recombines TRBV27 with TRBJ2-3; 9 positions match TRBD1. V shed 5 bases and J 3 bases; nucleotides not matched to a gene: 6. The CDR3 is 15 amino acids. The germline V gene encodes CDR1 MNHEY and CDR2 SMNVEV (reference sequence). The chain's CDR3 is CASSKPGQGTDTQYF. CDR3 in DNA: TGTGCCAGCAGTAAACCTGGACAGGGGACAGATACGCAGTATTTT.

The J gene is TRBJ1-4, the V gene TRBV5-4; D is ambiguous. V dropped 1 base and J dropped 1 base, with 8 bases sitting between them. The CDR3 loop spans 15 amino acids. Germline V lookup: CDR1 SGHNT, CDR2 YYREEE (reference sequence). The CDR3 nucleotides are TGTGCCAGCAGCTTGTCCCAAGGAACTAATGAAAAACTGTTTTTT. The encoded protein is CASSLSQGTNEKLFF.

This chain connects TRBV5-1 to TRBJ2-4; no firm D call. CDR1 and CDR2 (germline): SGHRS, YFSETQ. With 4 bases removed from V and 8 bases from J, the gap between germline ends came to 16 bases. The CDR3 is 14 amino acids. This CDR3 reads CASSTGKPKDIQYF. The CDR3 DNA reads TGCGCCAGCAGCACCGGAAAACCTAAGGACATTCAGTACTTC.

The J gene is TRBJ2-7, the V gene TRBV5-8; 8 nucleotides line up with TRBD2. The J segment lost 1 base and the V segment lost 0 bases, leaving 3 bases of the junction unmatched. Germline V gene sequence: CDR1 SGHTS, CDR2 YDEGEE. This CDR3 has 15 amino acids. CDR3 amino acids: CASSLVVAGSYEQYF. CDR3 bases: TGTGCCAGCAGCTTGGTGGTAGCGGGGTCCTACGAGCAGTACTTC.

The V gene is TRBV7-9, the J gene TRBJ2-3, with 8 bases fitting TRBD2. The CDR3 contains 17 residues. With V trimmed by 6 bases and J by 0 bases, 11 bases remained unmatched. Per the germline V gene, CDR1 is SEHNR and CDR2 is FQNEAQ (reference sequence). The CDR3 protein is CASSFPSGGASTDTQYF. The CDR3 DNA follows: TGTGCCAGCAGTTTCCCTTCGGGGGGGGCTAGCACAGATACGCAGTATTTT.

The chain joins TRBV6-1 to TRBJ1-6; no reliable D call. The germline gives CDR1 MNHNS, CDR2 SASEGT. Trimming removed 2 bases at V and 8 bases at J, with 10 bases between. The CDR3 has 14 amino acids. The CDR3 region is CASSERTTDSPLHF. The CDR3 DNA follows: TGTGCCAGCAGTGAACGGACGACGGATTCACCCCTCCACTTT.

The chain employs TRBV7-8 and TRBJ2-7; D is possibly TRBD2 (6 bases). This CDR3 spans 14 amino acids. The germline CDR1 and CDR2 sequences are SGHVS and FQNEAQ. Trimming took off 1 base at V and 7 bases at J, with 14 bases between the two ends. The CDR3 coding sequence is TGTGCCAGCAGCTTAGTAAACGGGGGTCGGGAGCAGTACTTC. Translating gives CASSLVNGGREQYF.

The CDR3 spells CASGKGDRTEAFF. The CDR3 region has the DNA TGTGCCAGCGGGAAGGGCGATCGCACTGAAGCTTTCTTT. The V and J genes are TRBV13 and TRBJ1-1; D ambiguous. There are 13 residues in the CDR3. Trimming left V 8 bases short and J 4 bases short, with 14 bases between. Looked up from germline, CDR1 is PRHDT and CDR2 is FYEKMQ (reference sequence).

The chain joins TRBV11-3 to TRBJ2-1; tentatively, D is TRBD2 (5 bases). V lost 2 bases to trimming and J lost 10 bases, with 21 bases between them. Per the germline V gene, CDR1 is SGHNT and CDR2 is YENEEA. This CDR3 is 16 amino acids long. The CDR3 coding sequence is TGTGCCAGCAGCTTACGAGGTGCGGCGACGCGAGGGGAGCAGTTCTTC. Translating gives CASSLRGAATRGEQFF.

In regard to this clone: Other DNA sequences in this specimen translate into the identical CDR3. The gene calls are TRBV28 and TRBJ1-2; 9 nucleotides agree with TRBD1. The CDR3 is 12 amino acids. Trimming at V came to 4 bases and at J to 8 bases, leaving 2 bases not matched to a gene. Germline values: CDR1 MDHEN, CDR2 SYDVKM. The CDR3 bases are TGTGCCAGCAGTTCAACAGGGGGCGGCTACACCTTC. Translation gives CASSSTGGGYTF.

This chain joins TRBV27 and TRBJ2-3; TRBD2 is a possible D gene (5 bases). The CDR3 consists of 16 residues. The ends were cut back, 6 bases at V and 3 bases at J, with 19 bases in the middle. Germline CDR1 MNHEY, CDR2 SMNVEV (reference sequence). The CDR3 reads CASSPLAGPRTDTQYF. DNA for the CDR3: TGTGCCAGCAGCCCCCTAGCCGGGCCGCGGACAGATACGCAGTATTTT.

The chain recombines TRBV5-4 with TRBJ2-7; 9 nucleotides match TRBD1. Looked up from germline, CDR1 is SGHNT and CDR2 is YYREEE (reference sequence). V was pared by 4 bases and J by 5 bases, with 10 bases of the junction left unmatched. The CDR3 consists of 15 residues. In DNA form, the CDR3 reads TGTGCCAGCAGCGGGGGACAGGGAATATGGGACGAGCAGTACTTC. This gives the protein CASSGGQGIWDEQYF.

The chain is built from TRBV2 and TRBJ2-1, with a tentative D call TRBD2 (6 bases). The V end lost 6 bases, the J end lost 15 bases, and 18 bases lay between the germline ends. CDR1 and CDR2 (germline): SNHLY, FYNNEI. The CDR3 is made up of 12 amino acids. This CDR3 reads CASSRDSQFRFF. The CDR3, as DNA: TGTGCCAGCAGCAGGGACTCCCAGTTTAGGTTCTTC.

DNA of the CDR3: TGTGCCAGCAGACCGGGACAGGGCCGAAAGAACACTGAAGCTTTCTTT. It yields the protein CASRPGQGRKNTEAFF. The chain joins TRBV2 to TRBJ1-1; TRBD1 agrees at 9 bases. Trimming at V came to 6 bases and at J to 1 base, leaving 9 bases not matched to a gene. The CDR3 totals 16 residues. CDR1 is SNHLY and CDR2 is FYNNEI in the germline V gene. The full variable domain, completed using reference TRBV2 and TRBJ1-1, is EPEVTQTPSHQVTQMGQEVILRCVPISNHLYFYWYRQILGQKVEFLVSFYNNEISEKSEIFDDQFSVERPDGSNFTLKIRSTKLEDSAMYFCASRPGQGRKNTEAFFGQGTRLTVV.

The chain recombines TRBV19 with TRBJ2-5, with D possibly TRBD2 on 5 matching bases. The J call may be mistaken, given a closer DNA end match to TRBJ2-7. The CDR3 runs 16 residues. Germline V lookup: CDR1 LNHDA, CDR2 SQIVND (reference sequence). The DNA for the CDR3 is TGTGCCAGTAGTTCTTCCCCCCGGGGTAGCTCCTACGAGCAGTACTTC. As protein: CASSSSPRGSSYEQYF.

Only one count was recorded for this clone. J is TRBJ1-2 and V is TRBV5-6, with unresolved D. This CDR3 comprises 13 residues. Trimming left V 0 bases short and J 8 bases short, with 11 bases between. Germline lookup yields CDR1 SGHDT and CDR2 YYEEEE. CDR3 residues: CASSLGQTRGYTF. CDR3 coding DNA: TGTGCCAGCAGCTTGGGGCAGACTCGGGGCTACACCTTC.

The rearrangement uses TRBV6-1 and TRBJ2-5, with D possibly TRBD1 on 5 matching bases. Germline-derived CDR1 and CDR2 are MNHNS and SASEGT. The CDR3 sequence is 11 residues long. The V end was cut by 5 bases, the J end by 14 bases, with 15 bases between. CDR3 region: CASSRQYKHYF. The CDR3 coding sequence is TGTGCCAGCAGTCGACAGTACAAGCACTACTTC.

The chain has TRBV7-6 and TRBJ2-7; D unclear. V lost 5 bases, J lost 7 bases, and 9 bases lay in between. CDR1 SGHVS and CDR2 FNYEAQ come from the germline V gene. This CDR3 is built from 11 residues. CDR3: CASSPVGEQYF. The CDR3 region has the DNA TGTGCCAGCAGCCCCGTAGGGGAGCAGTACTTC.

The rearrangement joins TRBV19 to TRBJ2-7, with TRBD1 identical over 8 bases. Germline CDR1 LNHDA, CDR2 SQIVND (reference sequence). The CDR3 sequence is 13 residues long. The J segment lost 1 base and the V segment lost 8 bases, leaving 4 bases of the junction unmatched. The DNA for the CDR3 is TGTGCCAGTGCCGGGACAGGATCCTACGAGCAGTACTTC. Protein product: CASAGTGSYEQYF.

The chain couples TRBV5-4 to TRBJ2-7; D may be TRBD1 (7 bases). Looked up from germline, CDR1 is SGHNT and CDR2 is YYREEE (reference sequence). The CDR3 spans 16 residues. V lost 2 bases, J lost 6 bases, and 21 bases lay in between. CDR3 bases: TGTGCCAGCAGCTTCTACCTTAGACAGGGAGGATCCGAGCAGTACTTC. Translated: CASSFYLRQGGSEQYF.

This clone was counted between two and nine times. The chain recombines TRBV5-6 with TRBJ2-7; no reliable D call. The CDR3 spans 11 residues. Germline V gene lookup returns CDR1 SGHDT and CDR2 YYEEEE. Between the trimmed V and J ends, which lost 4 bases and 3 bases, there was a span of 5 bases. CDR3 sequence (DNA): TGTGCCAGCAGCGACATCTACGAGCAGTACTTC. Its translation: CASSDIYEQYF.

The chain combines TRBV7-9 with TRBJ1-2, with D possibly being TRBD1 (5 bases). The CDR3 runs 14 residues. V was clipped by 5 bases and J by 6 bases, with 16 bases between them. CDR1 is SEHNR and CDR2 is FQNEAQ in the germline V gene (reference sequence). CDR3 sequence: CASSPWEGRDGYTF. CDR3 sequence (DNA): TGTGCCAGCAGCCCCTGGGAGGGGCGAGATGGCTACACCTTC.

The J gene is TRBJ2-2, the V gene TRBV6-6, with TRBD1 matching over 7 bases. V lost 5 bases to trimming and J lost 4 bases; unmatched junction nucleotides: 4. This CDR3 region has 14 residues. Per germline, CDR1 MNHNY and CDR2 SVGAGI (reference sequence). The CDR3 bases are TGTGCCAGCAGTACAGGGGTGGCCACCGGGGAGCTGTTTTTT. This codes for CASSTGVATGELFF.

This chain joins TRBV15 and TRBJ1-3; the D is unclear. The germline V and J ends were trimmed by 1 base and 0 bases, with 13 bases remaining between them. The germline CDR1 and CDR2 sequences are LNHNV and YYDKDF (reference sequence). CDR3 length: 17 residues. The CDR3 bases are TGTGCCACCAGCAGAGTATCTCAGGCAAACTCTGGAAACACCATATATTTT. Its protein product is CATSRVSQANSGNTIYF.